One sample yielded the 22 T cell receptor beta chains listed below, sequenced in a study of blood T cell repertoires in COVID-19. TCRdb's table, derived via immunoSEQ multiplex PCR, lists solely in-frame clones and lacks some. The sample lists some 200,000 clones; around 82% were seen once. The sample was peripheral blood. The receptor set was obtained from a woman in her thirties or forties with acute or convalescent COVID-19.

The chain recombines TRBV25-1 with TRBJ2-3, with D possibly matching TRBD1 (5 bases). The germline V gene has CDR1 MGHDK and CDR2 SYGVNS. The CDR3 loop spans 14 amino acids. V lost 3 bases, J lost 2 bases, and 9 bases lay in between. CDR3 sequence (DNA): TGTGCCAGCAGTGACCAGGGTTTCACAGATACGCAGTATTTT. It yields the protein CASSDQGFTDTQYF.

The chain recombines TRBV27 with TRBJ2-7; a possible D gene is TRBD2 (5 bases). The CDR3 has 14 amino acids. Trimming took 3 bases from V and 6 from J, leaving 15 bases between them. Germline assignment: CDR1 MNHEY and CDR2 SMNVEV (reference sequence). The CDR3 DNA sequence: TGTGCCAGCAGTTTTGGCAGCCGAGGAGGCGAGCAGTACTTC. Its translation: CASSFGSRGGEQYF.

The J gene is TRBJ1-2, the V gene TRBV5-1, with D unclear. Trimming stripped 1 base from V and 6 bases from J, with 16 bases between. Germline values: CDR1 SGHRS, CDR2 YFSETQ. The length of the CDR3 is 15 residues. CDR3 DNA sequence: TGCGCCAGCAGCTTGACGGGGATGGCCTCGGATGGCTACACCTTC. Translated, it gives CASSLTGMASDGYTF.

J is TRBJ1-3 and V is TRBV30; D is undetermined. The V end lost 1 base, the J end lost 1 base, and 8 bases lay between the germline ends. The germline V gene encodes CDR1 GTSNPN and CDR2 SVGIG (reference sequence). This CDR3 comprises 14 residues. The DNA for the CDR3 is TGTGCCTGGAGTGGTGGACTTTCTGGAAACACCATATATTTT. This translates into CAWSGGLSGNTIYF.

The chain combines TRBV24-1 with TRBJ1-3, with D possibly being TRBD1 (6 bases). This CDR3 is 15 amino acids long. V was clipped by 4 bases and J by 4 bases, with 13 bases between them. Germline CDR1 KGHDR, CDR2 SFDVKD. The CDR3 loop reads CATSDTGKTGNTIYF. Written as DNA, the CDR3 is TGTGCCACCAGTGACACAGGGAAAACCGGAAACACCATATATTTT.

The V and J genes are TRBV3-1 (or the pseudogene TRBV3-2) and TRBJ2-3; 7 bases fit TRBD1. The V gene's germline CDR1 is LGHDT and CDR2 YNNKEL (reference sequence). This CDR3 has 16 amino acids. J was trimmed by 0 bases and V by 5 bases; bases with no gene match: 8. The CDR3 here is CASSAVTGSSTDTQYF. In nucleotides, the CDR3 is TGTGCCAGCAGCGCCGTGACAGGGTCTAGCACAGATACGCAGTATTTT.

The CDR3 DNA sequence: TGCGCCAGCAGCCTAGGGGGCGATGCCAATGAGCAGTTCTTC. Residues: CASSLGGDANEQFF. The chain combines TRBV4-1 with TRBJ2-1; 7 bases map to TRBD1. The CDR3 is 14 amino acids. Germline V CDR1 and CDR2: MGHRA, YSYEKL. Trimming at V came to 4 bases and at J to 6 bases, leaving 6 bases not matched to a gene.

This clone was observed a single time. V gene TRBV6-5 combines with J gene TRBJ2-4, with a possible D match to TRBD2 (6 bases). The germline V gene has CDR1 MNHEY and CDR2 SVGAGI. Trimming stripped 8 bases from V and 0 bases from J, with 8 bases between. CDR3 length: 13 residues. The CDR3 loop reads CASSGVAKNIQYF. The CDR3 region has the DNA TGTGCCAGCTCGGGGGTAGCCAAAAACATTCAGTACTTC.

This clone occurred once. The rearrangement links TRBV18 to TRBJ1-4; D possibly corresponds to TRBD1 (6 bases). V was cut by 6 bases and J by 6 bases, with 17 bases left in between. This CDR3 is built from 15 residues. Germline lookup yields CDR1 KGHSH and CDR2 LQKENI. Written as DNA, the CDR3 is TGTGCCAGCTCCAAATCGAGGGGGGGCGATGAAAAACTGTTTTTT. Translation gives CASSKSRGGDEKLFF.

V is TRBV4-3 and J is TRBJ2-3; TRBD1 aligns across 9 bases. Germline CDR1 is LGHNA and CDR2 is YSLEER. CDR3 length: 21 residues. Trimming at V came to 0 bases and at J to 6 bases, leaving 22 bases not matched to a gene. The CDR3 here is CASSQDSGQGTGGTATDTQYF. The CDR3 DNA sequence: TGCGCCAGCAGCCAAGATAGTGGACAGGGGACGGGAGGCACCGCGACGGATACGCAGTATTTT.

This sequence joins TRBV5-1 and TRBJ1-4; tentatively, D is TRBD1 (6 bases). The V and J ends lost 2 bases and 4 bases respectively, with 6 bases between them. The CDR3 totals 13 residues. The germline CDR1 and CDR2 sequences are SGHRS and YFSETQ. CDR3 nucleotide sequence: TGCGCCAGCAGCTTAGGGGGTAATGAAAAACTGTTTTTT. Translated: CASSLGGNEKLFF.

The CDR3 is CASSLEQPNSPLHF. Here the CDR3 DNA reads TGTGCCAGCAGCTTAGAACAACCTAATTCACCCCTCCACTTT. V usage is TRBV7-9 and J usage is TRBJ1-6, with no clear D. Trimming shortened V by 1 base and J by 6 bases, and 7 bases separated the two germline ends. The CDR3 runs 14 residues. Germline CDR1 and CDR2: SEHNR and FQNEAQ (reference sequence).

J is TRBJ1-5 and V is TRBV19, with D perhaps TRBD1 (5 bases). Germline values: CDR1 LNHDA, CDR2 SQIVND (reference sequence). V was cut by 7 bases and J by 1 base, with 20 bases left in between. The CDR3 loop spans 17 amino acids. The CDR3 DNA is TGTGCCAGTACCCTCCTCCGGGGGTCTAGAAGCAATCAGCCCCAGCATTTT. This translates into CASTLLRGSRSNQPQHF. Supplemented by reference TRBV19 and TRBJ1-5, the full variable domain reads DGGITQSPKYLFRKEGQNVTLSCEQNLNHDAMYWYRQDPGQGLRLIYYSQIVNDFQKGDIAEGYSVSREKKESFPLTVTSAQKNPTAFYLCASTLLRGSRSNQPQHFGDGTRLSIL.

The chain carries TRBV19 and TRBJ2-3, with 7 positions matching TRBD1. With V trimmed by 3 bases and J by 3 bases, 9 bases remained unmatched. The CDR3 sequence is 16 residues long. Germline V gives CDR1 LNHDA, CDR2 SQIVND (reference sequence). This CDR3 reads CASSITGASGTDTQYF. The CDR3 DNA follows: TGTGCCAGTAGTATCACAGGGGCCAGTGGGACAGATACGCAGTATTTT.

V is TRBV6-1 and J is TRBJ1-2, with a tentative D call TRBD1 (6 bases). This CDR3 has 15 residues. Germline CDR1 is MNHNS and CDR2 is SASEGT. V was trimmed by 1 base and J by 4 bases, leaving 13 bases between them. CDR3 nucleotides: TGTGCCAGCAGTGAAGTATTGGGGGGGGCCTATGGCTACACCTTC. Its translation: CASSEVLGGAYGYTF.

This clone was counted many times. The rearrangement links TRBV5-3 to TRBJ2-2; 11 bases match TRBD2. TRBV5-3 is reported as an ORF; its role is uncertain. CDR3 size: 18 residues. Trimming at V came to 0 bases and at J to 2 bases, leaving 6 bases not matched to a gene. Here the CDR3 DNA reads TGTGCCAGAAGCTTGGACAGGGGACTAGCGGAAAACACCGGGGAGCTGTTTTTT. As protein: CARSLDRGLAENTGELFF.

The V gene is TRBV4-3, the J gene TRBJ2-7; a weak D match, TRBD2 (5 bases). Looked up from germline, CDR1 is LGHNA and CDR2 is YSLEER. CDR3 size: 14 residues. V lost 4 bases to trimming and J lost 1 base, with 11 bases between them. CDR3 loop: CASSRWETSYEQYF. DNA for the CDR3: TGCGCCAGCAGCCGGTGGGAGACGTCCTACGAGCAGTACTTC.

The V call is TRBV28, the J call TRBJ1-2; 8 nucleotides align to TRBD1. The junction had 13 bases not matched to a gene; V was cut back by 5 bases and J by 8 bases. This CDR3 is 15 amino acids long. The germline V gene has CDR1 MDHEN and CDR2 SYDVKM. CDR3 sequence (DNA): TGTGCCAGCAGTCCCAGGGGGCGTCGGGTTATCGGCTACACCTTC. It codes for CASSPRGRRVIGYTF.

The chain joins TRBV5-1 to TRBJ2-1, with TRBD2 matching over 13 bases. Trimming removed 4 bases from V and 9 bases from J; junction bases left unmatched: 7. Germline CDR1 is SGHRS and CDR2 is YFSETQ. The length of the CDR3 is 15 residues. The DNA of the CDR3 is TGCGCCAGCAGCCTTGGACTAGCGGGAGCCAGTGAGCAGTTCTTC. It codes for CASSLGLAGASEQFF.

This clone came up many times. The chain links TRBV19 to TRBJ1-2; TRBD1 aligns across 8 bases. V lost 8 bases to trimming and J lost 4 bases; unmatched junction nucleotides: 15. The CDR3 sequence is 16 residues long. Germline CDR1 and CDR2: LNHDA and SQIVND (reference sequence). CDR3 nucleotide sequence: TGTGCCAGTGGGGCCAGACAGGGGCACGGTCGCTATGGCTACACCTTC. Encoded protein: CASGARQGHGRYGYTF. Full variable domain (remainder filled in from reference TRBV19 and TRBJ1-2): DGGITQSPKYLFRKEGQNVTLSCEQNLNHDAMYWYRQDPGQGLRLIYYSQIVNDFQKGDIAEGYSVSREKKESFPLTVTSAQKNPTAFYLCASGARQGHGRYGYTFGSGTRLTVV.

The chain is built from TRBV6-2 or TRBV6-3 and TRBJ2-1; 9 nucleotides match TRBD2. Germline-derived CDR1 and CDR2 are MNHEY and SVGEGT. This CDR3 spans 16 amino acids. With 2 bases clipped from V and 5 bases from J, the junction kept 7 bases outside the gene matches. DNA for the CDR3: TGTGCCAGCAGTTACACCGGGACTAGCATCGACAATGAGCAGTTCTTC. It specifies CASSYTGTSIDNEQFF.

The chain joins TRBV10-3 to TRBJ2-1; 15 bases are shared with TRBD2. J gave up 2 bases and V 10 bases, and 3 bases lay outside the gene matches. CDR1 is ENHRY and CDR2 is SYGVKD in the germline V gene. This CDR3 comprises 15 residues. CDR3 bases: TGTGCCAGTCGGACTAGCGGGGGGGCCTACAATGAGCAGTTCTTC. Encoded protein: CASRTSGGAYNEQFF.